Shown below are 3 T cell receptor beta chains from a single sample sequenced in a study of human T cells and chemical hapten exposure. Time point described: patch test 1, 2 weeks after DPC sensitization. Treatment in this sample: therapeutic diphenylcyclopropenone sensitization with weekly scalp DPC. TCRdb fed the RACE reads into MiXCR, producing one record per CDR3 protein. The table has around 380,000 distinct CDR3 sequences, around 5% seen once. The sequenced sample was whole blood, obtained in connection with sensitization to the hapten diphenylcyclopropenone (DPC). The source of these receptors is a woman aged 45-59 years with alopecia areata. Some clones in this sample may be carry-over from other donors' samples.

This rearrangement joins TRBV3-1 to TRBJ2-1; no clear D gene. Germline-derived CDR1 and CDR2 are LGHDT and YNNKEL (reference sequence). V lost 0 bases and J lost 0, with 6 bases in between. The CDR3 has 15 amino acids. CDR3 sequence: CASSQDPVSYNEQFF. CDR3 coding DNA: TGTGCCAGCAGCCAAGATCCCGTCTCCTACAATGAGCAGTTCTTC.

This clonotype was found many times. The chain has TRBV5-6 and TRBJ2-2, with D perhaps matching TRBD2 (5 bases). V lost 1 base to trimming and J lost 2 bases, with 12 bases between them. CDR1 and CDR2 (germline): SGHDT, YYEEEE. The CDR3 extends over 16 amino acids. CDR3 DNA: TGTGCCAGCAGCTTGCTACAAGGGAGTAACACCGGGGAGCTGTTTTTT. It codes for CASSLLQGSNTGELFF.

This clonotype was counted ten times or more. The V gene is TRBV3-1, the J gene TRBJ1-1; weak D call: TRBD1 (5 bases). The CDR3 is 15 amino acids. With 0 bases removed from V and 1 base from J, the gap between germline ends came to 9 bases. CDR1 LGHDT and CDR2 YNNKEL come from the germline V gene (reference sequence). CDR3 DNA: TGTGCCAGCAGCCAAGATCAGGGAAGGAACACTGAAGCTTTCTTT. Translating gives CASSQDQGRNTEAFF.